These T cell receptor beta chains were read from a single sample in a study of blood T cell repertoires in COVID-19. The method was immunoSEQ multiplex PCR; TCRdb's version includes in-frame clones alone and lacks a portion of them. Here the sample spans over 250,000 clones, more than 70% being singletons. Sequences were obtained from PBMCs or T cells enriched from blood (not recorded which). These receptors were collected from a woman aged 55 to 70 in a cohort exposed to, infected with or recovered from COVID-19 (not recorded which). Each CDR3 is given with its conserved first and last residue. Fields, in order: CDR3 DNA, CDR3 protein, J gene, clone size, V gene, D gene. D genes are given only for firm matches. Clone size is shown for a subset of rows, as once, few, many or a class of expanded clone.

CDR3 DNA: TGTGCCAGCAGCAAGACCGGGGTGCAGGGCTACACCTTC; CDR3 protein: CASSKTGVQGYTF; J gene: TRBJ1-2; clone size: NA; V gene: TRBV7-9; D gene: NA
CDR3 DNA: TGTGCCAGCAGCGTAGAGCGGGCCACAGATACGCAGTATTTT; CDR3 protein: CASSVERATDTQYF; J gene: TRBJ2-3; clone size: NA; V gene: TRBV7-3; D gene: NA
CDR3 DNA: TGTGCCAGCAGTCTCAACTGGGCTCGAAACACAGATACGCAGTATTTT; CDR3 protein: CASSLNWARNTDTQYF; J gene: TRBJ2-3; clone size: once; V gene: TRBV27; D gene: NA
CDR3 DNA: TGTGCCAGCACCTCGACAGGGGCGAACACTGAAGCTTTCTTT; CDR3 protein: CASTSTGANTEAFF; J gene: TRBJ1-1; clone size: NA; V gene: TRBV6-5; D gene: TRBD1
CDR3 DNA: TGTGCCAGCAGCTTATTGTACAGGGGGACAGATACGCAGTATTTT; CDR3 protein: CASSLLYRGTDTQYF; J gene: TRBJ2-3; clone size: NA; V gene: TRBV11-2; D gene: TRBD1
CDR3 DNA: TGTGCCACCAGTGACCCTTTCCCCGACACCCAAGAGACCCAGTACTTC; CDR3 protein: CATSDPFPDTQETQYF; J gene: TRBJ2-5; clone size: NA; V gene: TRBV24-1; D gene: NA
CDR3 DNA: TGTGCCAGCAGCTTGTCCAGCGGGAGGGCCGGCGGGGAGCTGTTTTTT; CDR3 protein: CASSLSSGRAGGELFF; J gene: TRBJ2-2; clone size: NA; V gene: TRBV5-4; D gene: TRBD2
CDR3 DNA: TGTGCCAGCAGCGTAACGAGCGGCCGCACAGATACGCAGTATTTT; CDR3 protein: CASSVTSGRTDTQYF; J gene: TRBJ2-3; clone size: NA; V gene: TRBV9; D gene: NA
CDR3 DNA: TGTGCCAGCAGCCCGGTCCTGATTGGAAACACCATATATTTT; CDR3 protein: CASSPVLIGNTIYF; J gene: TRBJ1-3; clone size: NA; V gene: TRBV11-3; D gene: NA
CDR3 DNA: TGTGCCAGCAGTCCCTCCGGGATTTCCAAAAACATTCAGTACTTC; CDR3 protein: CASSPSGISKNIQYF; J gene: TRBJ2-4; clone size: NA; V gene: TRBV28; D gene: NA
CDR3 DNA: TGTGCCAGCTCACCACCGGGACAGCTAAACTATGGCTACACCTTC; CDR3 protein: CASSPPGQLNYGYTF; J gene: TRBJ1-2; clone size: NA; V gene: TRBV18; D gene: TRBD1
CDR3 DNA: TGTGCCAGCAGCCTCCCTGGAGAGCGCGAGCAGTACTTC; CDR3 protein: CASSLPGEREQYF; J gene: TRBJ2-7; clone size: NA; V gene: TRBV7-8; D gene: NA
CDR3 DNA: TGTGCCAGCAGTTACACGCTTAGCGGGATCGGGGACGAGCAGTACTTC; CDR3 protein: CASSYTLSGIGDEQYF; J gene: TRBJ2-7; clone size: NA; V gene: TRBV6-5; D gene: TRBD2
CDR3 DNA: TGTGCCTGGAGTGTCAACCAGGGGGCCGAGCAGTACTTC; CDR3 protein: CAWSVNQGAEQYF; J gene: TRBJ2-7; clone size: NA; V gene: TRBV30; D gene: TRBD1
CDR3 DNA: TGTGCCAGCAGTTCCCCGGGGGGGGTCGGACCCCATTCACCCCTCCACTTT; CDR3 protein: CASSSPGGVGPHSPLHF; J gene: TRBJ1-6; clone size: NA; V gene: TRBV28; D gene: NA
CDR3 DNA: TGTGCCAGCCGCCGGACTAGCGGGAGGCTCACCGGGGAGCTGTTTTTT; CDR3 protein: CASRRTSGRLTGELFF; J gene: TRBJ2-2; clone size: NA; V gene: TRBV28; D gene: TRBD2
CDR3 DNA: TGTGCCAGCAGTTCCCACCCGGGACTAGCGGGGGCCTACAATGAGCAGTTCTTC; CDR3 protein: CASSSHPGLAGAYNEQFF; J gene: TRBJ2-1; clone size: NA; V gene: TRBV28; D gene: TRBD2
CDR3 DNA: TGTGCCAGCAGCTTAAGTATCAGGGCTAACTATGGCTACACCTTC; CDR3 protein: CASSLSIRANYGYTF; J gene: TRBJ1-2; clone size: NA; V gene: TRBV7-9; D gene: NA
CDR3 DNA: TGTGCCAGTCAGACTAGCTCCTACAATGAGCAGTTCTTC; CDR3 protein: CASQTSSYNEQFF; J gene: TRBJ2-1; clone size: NA; V gene: TRBV6-5; D gene: NA
CDR3 DNA: TGTGCCAGCAGTGACTCGCTCAATAGCGGGGGTTCCTACAATGAGCAGTTCTTC; CDR3 protein: CASSDSLNSGGSYNEQFF; J gene: TRBJ2-1; clone size: NA; V gene: TRBV6-4; D gene: TRBD2
CDR3 DNA: TGTGCCAGCACAATCACAAGAGGTCACACTGAAGCTTTCTTT; CDR3 protein: CASTITRGHTEAFF; J gene: TRBJ1-1; clone size: NA; V gene: TRBV28; D gene: NA
CDR3 DNA: TGTGCCAGCAGCCCTCGGACTAGCGGGAGCACTAGCACAGATACGCAGTATTTT; CDR3 protein: CASSPRTSGSTSTDTQYF; J gene: TRBJ2-3; clone size: NA; V gene: TRBV9; D gene: TRBD2
CDR3 DNA: TGTGCCAGTAGTAAATTTCGGTCGGCTAGCGGGAGGTACAATGAGCAGTTCTTC; CDR3 protein: CASSKFRSASGRYNEQFF; J gene: TRBJ2-1; clone size: NA; V gene: TRBV19; D gene: TRBD2
CDR3 DNA: TGTGCCAGCTCACCACCGTCTGGGACTAGCGCCTACGAGCAGTACTTC; CDR3 protein: CASSPPSGTSAYEQYF; J gene: TRBJ2-7; clone size: NA; V gene: TRBV18; D gene: TRBD2
CDR3 DNA: TGTGCCAGCAGCTTAGAAGCGGCCACAGATACGCAGTATTTT; CDR3 protein: CASSLEAATDTQYF; J gene: TRBJ2-3; clone size: NA; V gene: TRBV7-2; D gene: NA
CDR3 DNA: TGTGCCAGCAGTGATGGGGGGTGGAATGAGCAGTTCTTC; CDR3 protein: CASSDGGWNEQFF; J gene: TRBJ2-1; clone size: NA; V gene: TRBV2; D gene: NA
CDR3 DNA: TGTGCCAGCAGTTCCGGGACTAGCGGGAGGGCCAAGTTCTTC; CDR3 protein: CASSSGTSGRAKFF; J gene: TRBJ2-1; clone size: NA; V gene: TRBV27; D gene: TRBD2
CDR3 DNA: TGTGCCAGCAGCTTAGGGTCAAGCGGGAGGGCCGGGGAGCTGTTTTTT; CDR3 protein: CASSLGSSGRAGELFF; J gene: TRBJ2-2; clone size: NA; V gene: TRBV7-2; D gene: TRBD2
CDR3 DNA: TGTGCCAGCAGTCCAAACACAGGGGGCCGGGAGACCCAGTACTTC; CDR3 protein: CASSPNTGGRETQYF; J gene: TRBJ2-5; clone size: NA; V gene: TRBV6-5; D gene: TRBD1
CDR3 DNA: TGTGCCAGCAGCGCGTCAAATCGGGGGGGCCTCTCCTCTGGAAACACCATATATTTT; CDR3 protein: CASSASNRGGLSSGNTIYF; J gene: TRBJ1-3; clone size: NA; V gene: TRBV9; D gene: NA
CDR3 DNA: TGTGCCAGCAGTGAGGGGGCCCAGCCCCAGCATTTT; CDR3 protein: CASSEGAQPQHF; J gene: TRBJ1-5; clone size: NA; V gene: TRBV2; D gene: NA
CDR3 DNA: TGTGCCAGCAGCTTGAAGAGACAGGGGTTAACCAAAAACATTCAGTACTTC; CDR3 protein: CASSLKRQGLTKNIQYF; J gene: TRBJ2-4; clone size: NA; V gene: TRBV5-4; D gene: TRBD1
CDR3 DNA: TGTGCCAGCAGTGATCCCAGGGGGCTTAATCAGCCCCAGCATTTT; CDR3 protein: CASSDPRGLNQPQHF; J gene: TRBJ1-5; clone size: NA; V gene: TRBV2; D gene: TRBD1
CDR3 DNA: TGTGCCAGCAGTTTAGCAGGGGATGTTACCCACCTCAATCAGCCCCAGCATTTT; CDR3 protein: CASSLAGDVTHLNQPQHF; J gene: TRBJ1-5; clone size: NA; V gene: TRBV27; D gene: NA
CDR3 DNA: TGTGCCAGCAGCCCGCGGGGCACAGATACGCAGTATTTT; CDR3 protein: CASSPRGTDTQYF; J gene: TRBJ2-3; clone size: NA; V gene: TRBV2; D gene: NA
CDR3 DNA: TGTGCCAGCAGTTTAGTCGAGTCCTATGGCTACACCTTC; CDR3 protein: CASSLVESYGYTF; J gene: TRBJ1-2; clone size: NA; V gene: TRBV12-3/TRBV12-4; D gene: NA
CDR3 DNA: TGTGCCAGCAGTGAACCCGGGGGCGGGGAGCTGTTTTTT; CDR3 protein: CASSEPGGGELFF; J gene: TRBJ2-2; clone size: few; V gene: TRBV25-1; D gene: NA
CDR3 DNA: TGTGCCAGCAGGGGGATGGGACAGCCAAATTCACCCCTCCACTTT; CDR3 protein: CASRGMGQPNSPLHF; J gene: TRBJ1-6; clone size: few; V gene: TRBV6-5; D gene: TRBD1
CDR3 DNA: TGTGCCAGCAGTGAAAAGGCAGGGGGCGCGTACTCTGGATCACCCCTCCACTTT; CDR3 protein: CASSEKAGGAYSGSPLHF; J gene: TRBJ1-6; clone size: NA; V gene: TRBV6-1; D gene: TRBD1
CDR3 DNA: TGTGCCAGTGAGGGACTAGAGCTGTTTTTT; CDR3 protein: CASEGLELFF; J gene: TRBJ2-2; clone size: NA; V gene: TRBV19; D gene: TRBD2
CDR3 DNA: TGTGCCACCAGGGCCGGAGGCTTCACAGATACGCAGTATTTT; CDR3 protein: CATRAGGFTDTQYF; J gene: TRBJ2-3; clone size: once; V gene: TRBV24-1; D gene: NA
CDR3 DNA: TGTGCCAGTAGCAAGGACAGGGGGGACAATGAGCAGTTCTTC; CDR3 protein: CASSKDRGDNEQFF; J gene: TRBJ2-1; clone size: NA; V gene: TRBV19; D gene: TRBD1
CDR3 DNA: TGTGCCAGCAGCTTAGGCGTCCTCAACGGGCCCCAGCATTTT; CDR3 protein: CASSLGVLNGPQHF; J gene: TRBJ1-5; clone size: NA; V gene: TRBV7-2; D gene: NA
CDR3 DNA: TGTGCCTGGACAGGGGTCGTAGCTAATGAAAAACTGTTTTTT; CDR3 protein: CAWTGVVANEKLFF; J gene: TRBJ1-4; clone size: NA; V gene: TRBV30; D gene: NA
CDR3 DNA: TGTGCCAGCAGCGGACAGGGGGGATTTAACTATGGCTACACCTTC; CDR3 protein: CASSGQGGFNYGYTF; J gene: TRBJ1-2; clone size: NA; V gene: TRBV9; D gene: TRBD1
CDR3 DNA: TGTGCCAGCAGCGCACGACAGGGTAGCTCTGAAGCTTTCTTT; CDR3 protein: CASSARQGSSEAFF; J gene: TRBJ1-1; clone size: NA; V gene: TRBV9; D gene: TRBD1
CDR3 DNA: TGTGCCAGCAGTAGGGAACAGGGGGTCTACGAGCAGTACTTC; CDR3 protein: CASSREQGVYEQYF; J gene: TRBJ2-7; clone size: NA; V gene: TRBV6-5; D gene: TRBD1
CDR3 DNA: TGTGCCAGTGGTGCAGGGGCTAGCGGGAGGGGGTCCTACAATGAGCAGTTCTTC; CDR3 protein: CASGAGASGRGSYNEQFF; J gene: TRBJ2-1; clone size: NA; V gene: TRBV19; D gene: TRBD2
CDR3 DNA: TGTGCCACCAGCACTAGCGGACAAGAGACCCAGTACTTC; CDR3 protein: CATSTSGQETQYF; J gene: TRBJ2-5; clone size: NA; V gene: TRBV15; D gene: TRBD2
CDR3 DNA: TGTGCCAGCAGCTTAGGAGCGGGTGCCTACAATGAGCAGTTCTTC; CDR3 protein: CASSLGAGAYNEQFF; J gene: TRBJ2-1; clone size: NA; V gene: TRBV7-9; D gene: NA
CDR3 DNA: TGTGCCAGCTGGGGGGACTATGGCTACACCTTC; CDR3 protein: CASWGDYGYTF; J gene: TRBJ1-2; clone size: once; V gene: TRBV18; D gene: NA
CDR3 DNA: TGTGCCACAACAGGGACAGATACGCAGTATTTT; CDR3 protein: CATTGTDTQYF; J gene: TRBJ2-3; clone size: NA; V gene: TRBV10-3; D gene: NA
CDR3 DNA: TGTGCCAGCCAAGAGGAAGGATATAGCAATCAGCCCCAGCATTTT; CDR3 protein: CASQEEGYSNQPQHF; J gene: TRBJ1-5; clone size: NA; V gene: TRBV5-5; D gene: NA
CDR3 DNA: TGTGCCAGCAGTTTGTGGAGGGGACAGGGGCGCCGGGAGACCCAGTACTTC; CDR3 protein: CASSLWRGQGRRETQYF; J gene: TRBJ2-5; clone size: NA; V gene: TRBV27; D gene: TRBD1
CDR3 DNA: TGTGCCAGCTACAGGACACACACTGAAGCTTTCTTT; CDR3 protein: CASYRTHTEAFF; J gene: TRBJ1-1; clone size: NA; V gene: TRBV18; D gene: NA
CDR3 DNA: TGCGCCAGCAGACCAGACAGGGGGCCTGGAAACACCATATATTTT; CDR3 protein: CASRPDRGPGNTIYF; J gene: TRBJ1-3; clone size: NA; V gene: TRBV5-1; D gene: TRBD1
CDR3 DNA: TGTGCCAGCTCAACCGGACTAGCGGGCACAGATACGCAGTATTTT; CDR3 protein: CASSTGLAGTDTQYF; J gene: TRBJ2-3; clone size: NA; V gene: TRBV18; D gene: TRBD2